The TCR beta chain under discussion was sequenced for a study of T cells in Graves' hyperthyroidism and ophthalmopathy. Study as a whole: Pretreatment peripheral blood was obtained at initial diagnosis.

Regions amplified from RNA transcripts were the TCR beta CDR3 regions. The study used the HTBI primer set for a first-round RT-PCR of the TCR CDR3. Via MiXCR, TCRdb re-called the multiplex PCR reads, giving one row per CDR3 protein. The sample lists roughly 500,000 distinct CDR3 sequences, about 14% seen once, with 5.5% to 7.5% in the top ten. The blood was taken when hyperthyroidism was first diagnosed, before any ophthalmopathy symptoms showed up. Each 10 ml fresh peripheral blood draw supplied the PBMCs. Study-level points and caveats: The model made its ophthalmopathy prediction, and onset followed a median approximately 7 months later.

The CDR3 has 15 amino acids. Germline assignment: CDR1 MDHEN and CDR2 SYDVKM. V was pared by 3 bases and J by 8 bases, with 11 bases of the junction left unmatched. This clonotype was seen at least ten times. Antigen specificity is unknown. This chain joins TRBV28 and TRBJ1-1; 8 bases match TRBD1. This clonotype was obtained from a woman in her thirties with Graves' hyperthyroidism that later progressed to Graves' ophthalmopathy. Sequenced sample: blood. CDR3 sequence: CASSFARTGITEAFF. CDR3 DNA sequence: TGTGCCAGCAGTTTCGCCCGGACAGGGATCACCGAAGCTTTCTTT.